Listed below are T cell receptor beta chains from one sample, sequenced in a study of control samples from healthy donors and cancer patients. TCRdb's table, derived via immunoSEQ multiplex PCR, lists solely in-frame clones and lacks some. The sample shows under 450,000 clones, 75% to 95% of them seen only once. Sequencing used PBMCs. The receptors here all came from a man between 35 and 55 years old with head and neck cancer. CDR3s include the opening cysteine and the closing phenylalanine or tryptophan. D genes are given only for firm matches. Not every row has a clone size; where given, it reads once, few, many or a size class.

d_call	v_call	clone_size	j_call	cdr3_nt	cdr3_aa
-	TRBV4-3	-	TRBJ2-1	TGCGCCAGCAGCCAAGAGGACAGCCCGTTTGCCTCTGAGCAGTTCTTC	CASSQEDSPFASEQFF
-	TRBV9	-	TRBJ1-5	TGTGCCAGCAGCGTAGGGGGGAATAGCAATCAGCCCCAGCATTTT	CASSVGGNSNQPQHF
-	TRBV28	-	TRBJ2-1	TGTGCCAGCAGTTTAAGACGAAGGGGCCCCGCCTCCAATGAGCAGTTCTTC	CASSLRRRGPASNEQFF
TRBD1	TRBV28	once	TRBJ2-1	TGTGCCAGCAACCTGGAGTCAGGGGGCTACAATGAGCAGTTCTTC	CASNLESGGYNEQFF
-	TRBV2	-	TRBJ2-6	TGTGCCAGCAGTGACTCGTATTCTGGGGCCAACGTCCTGACTTTC	CASSDSYSGANVLTF
TRBD1	TRBV19	-	TRBJ1-2	TGTGCCAGTAGTATCCGAGGCAGGGGGCGCGATAAAAATGGCTACACCTTC	CASSIRGRGRDKNGYTF
-	TRBV5-6	-	TRBJ2-3	TGTGCCAGCAGCTCCCTAGCGAAGGCCGGAGATACGCAGTATTTT	CASSSLAKAGDTQYF
-	TRBV12-5	-	TRBJ2-2	TGTGCTAGTGGTTCGTGGGTCACCGGGGAGCTGTTTTTT	CASGSWVTGELFF
-	TRBV4-3	-	TRBJ1-6	TGCGCCAGCAGCCAAGAGCAGGGATTGGCCAATTCACCCCTCCACTTT	CASSQEQGLANSPLHF
TRBD1	TRBV19	-	TRBJ2-7	TGTGCCAGTAGTAGGGACAGAACCTACGAGCAGTACTTC	CASSRDRTYEQYF
-	TRBV4-2	-	TRBJ2-5	TGTGCCAGCAGCCAAGGAGTTCTGGGGGCCGGGGAGACCCAGTACTTC	CASSQGVLGAGETQYF
TRBD2	TRBV6-1	few	TRBJ2-1	TGTGCCAGCAGTGAAGCGCGACGACTAGCGGGAATGGATGAGCAGTTCTTC	CASSEARRLAGMDEQFF
TRBD2	TRBV28	-	TRBJ2-5	TGTGCCAGCAGTTCGACCCGAGGACTAGCGGGCCAAGAGACCCAGTACTTC	CASSSTRGLAGQETQYF
-	TRBV11-3	-	TRBJ2-7	TGTGCCAGCAGCTTAGGGGTGGGATCCTACGAGCAGTACTTC	CASSLGVGSYEQYF
TRBD1	TRBV14	-	TRBJ2-7	TGTGCCAGCAGCCGGGACAGTTTAACCTACGAGCAGTACTTC	CASSRDSLTYEQYF
-	TRBV14	-	TRBJ2-7	TGTGCCAGCAGCCGAGCAGGGACAATTACGAATGGGCAGTACTTC	CASSRAGTITNGQYF
-	TRBV30	-	TRBJ1-1	TGTGCCTGGAGGAAGGGTACTGGAAACACTGAAGCTTTCTTT	CAWRKGTGNTEAFF
-	TRBV19	-	TRBJ1-5	TGTGCCACCGCCCGGGACAAAATCCTTAGCAATCAGCCCCAGCATTTT	CATARDKILSNQPQHF
TRBD1	TRBV19	-	TRBJ1-1	TGTGCCAGTAGCCGAGGGACAGGGGAAGCTTTCTTT	CASSRGTGEAFF
-	TRBV11-3	-	TRBJ2-1	TGTGCCAGCAGCTTAGTGGGGAACGACAATGAGCAGTTCTTC	CASSLVGNDNEQFF
-	TRBV19	-	TRBJ1-1	TGTGCCAGTAGCCTTCAGGTTCCCACTGAAGCTTTCTTT	CASSLQVPTEAFF
-	TRBV10-3	-	TRBJ1-2	TGTGCCATCAGGTCCGTCGACGCCCGGACAGAAAGCTATGGCTACACCTTC	CAIRSVDARTESYGYTF